The clone carrying this T cell receptor beta chain was recorded at least ten times. The target antigen is unknown. The source of the sample is a study of T cells in Graves' hyperthyroidism and ophthalmopathy. Researchers took RNA transcripts and amplified the TCR beta CDR3 regions from them. The HTBI set primed first-round TCR CDR3 RT-PCR. TCRdb reprocessed the multiplex PCR reads via MiXCR and lists one record per CDR3 protein. The data contain around 400,000 distinct CDR3 sequences, roughly 13% of them seen just once; the ten biggest clones take up 9.2%. General study points: Clonotypes that were expanded in thyroid above 0.001 mostly appeared in blood too. Ophthalmopathy prediction by the model preceded onset by a median about 6.5 months.

There are 14 residues in the CDR3. Per germline, CDR1 MNHNS and CDR2 SASEGT. V dropped 7 bases and J dropped 0 bases, with 12 bases sitting between them. Clinical symptoms, serum thyroxine, TRAb, thyroid ultrasound and orbital computed tomography established diagnosis. This sequence was found in a woman under 30 with Graves' hyperthyroidism. Material: blood. The chain is built from TRBV6-1 and TRBJ1-1; D might be TRBD1 (6 bases). In DNA, the CDR3 is TGTGCCAGCAATATAGGACAGATGAACACTGAAGCTTTCTTT. As protein: CASNIGQMNTEAFF.